The 10 T cell receptor beta chains in this list originate from one sample, sequenced in a study of blood T cell repertoires in COVID-19. Produced via immunoSEQ multiplex PCR; TCRdb's table is partial and in-frame only. The table records roughly 250,000 clones, approximately 85% of them present only once. The specimen sequenced was PBMCs or T cells enriched from blood (not recorded which). These receptors were taken from a woman between 50 and 59 years old who had recovered from COVID-19.

This clone was counted a single time. The chain has TRBV7-2 and TRBJ2-2, with D perhaps TRBD2 (6 bases). CDR3 length: 18 residues. Germline V gives CDR1 SGHTA, CDR2 FQGNSA. V gave up 2 bases and J gave up 2 bases, with 18 bases separating them. CDR3 region: CASSLMVRRGLNTGELFF. The CDR3 nucleotides are TGTGCCAGCAGCTTAATGGTTAGAAGGGGACTCAACACCGGGGAGCTGTTTTTT.

The V and J genes are TRBV28 and TRBJ2-1; TRBD1 is a possible D gene (6 bases). V lost 5 bases and J 5 bases, leaving 7 bases between the germline ends. The CDR3 extends over 12 amino acids. Germline loops: CDR1 MDHEN, CDR2 SYDVKM. The CDR3 DNA follows: TGTGCCAGCAGTCCAGGGGACAATGAGCAGTTCTTC. It encodes CASSPGDNEQFF.

This CDR3 is CASSMGQGTNEQFF. The CDR3 DNA sequence: TGTGCCAGCAGTATGGGACAGGGAACAAATGAGCAGTTCTTC. The rearrangement uses TRBV6-5 and TRBJ2-1, with 9 bases aligning to TRBD1. This CDR3 comprises 14 residues. Trimming removed 5 bases from V and 7 bases from J; junction bases left unmatched: 6. Germline V lookup: CDR1 MNHEY, CDR2 SVGAGI.

The rearrangement joins TRBV10-3 to TRBJ1-2, with TRBD1 as a possible D gene (5 bases). The V gene lost 2 bases and the J gene lost 4 bases, with 11 bases spanning the gap. Germline V gene data show CDR1 as ENHRY and CDR2 as SYGVKD. This CDR3 has 14 amino acids. This CDR3 is CAISEQGRAYGYTF. The CDR3 bases are TGTGCCATCAGTGAGCAGGGCCGGGCCTATGGCTACACCTTC.

This clone was counted a few times. V gene TRBV2 combines with J gene TRBJ1-4; 7 positions match TRBD1. The V gene end was trimmed by 9 bases and the J gene end by 0 bases; junction bases not matched to a gene: 4. Germline values: CDR1 SNHLY, CDR2 FYNNEI. The CDR3 runs 14 residues. The CDR3 bases are TGTGCCAGAGGGACAGCTACAACTAATGAAAAACTGTTTTTT. Translating it yields CARGTATTNEKLFF.

The J gene is TRBJ1-2, the V gene TRBV27; TRBD1 is a possible D gene (6 bases). This CDR3 is 15 amino acids long. Trimming cost V 1 base and J 2 bases, with 11 bases left between them. Germline-derived CDR1 and CDR2 are MNHEY and SMNVEV (reference sequence). The CDR3 loop is CASSLYGDKNYGYTF. In nucleotides, the CDR3 is TGTGCCAGCAGTTTATATGGGGACAAGAACTATGGCTACACCTTC.

This clone was seen a single time. The chain recombines TRBV7-8 with TRBJ2-3; 13 bases match TRBD2. V was pared by 5 bases and J by 5 bases, with 7 bases of the junction left unmatched. The CDR3 loop spans 16 amino acids. Germline V gene lookup returns CDR1 SGHVS and CDR2 FQNEAQ. The CDR3 DNA sequence: TGTGCCAGCAGCCGTCGGACTAGCGGGAGTGGAGATACGCAGTATTTT. Translation: CASSRRTSGSGDTQYF.

This clone was seen only once. The chain carries TRBV5-1 and TRBJ2-1; the match to TRBD1 covers 9 bases. V was clipped by 4 bases and J by 3 bases; unmatched bases: 5. Germline V gene data show CDR1 as SGHRS and CDR2 as YFSETQ. CDR3 length: 15 residues. In DNA, the CDR3 is TGCGCCAGCAGCATCACAGGGGGCAGCTACAATGAGCAGTTCTTC. It specifies CASSITGGSYNEQFF. The entire variable domain, with the rest obtained from reference TRBV5-1 and TRBJ2-1, is as follows: KAGVTQTPRYLIKTRGQQVTLSCSPISGHRSVSWYQQTPGQGLQFLFEYFSETQRNKGNFPGRFSGRQFSNSRSEMNVSTLELGDSALYLCASSITGGSYNEQFFGPGTRLTVL.

V gene TRBV11-1 combines with J gene TRBJ2-2; a weak D match, TRBD2 (6 bases). Germline CDR1 SGHAT, CDR2 FQDESV (reference sequence). The V gene lost 1 base and the J gene lost 6 bases, with 12 bases spanning the gap. The CDR3 is 15 amino acids. CDR3 in DNA: TGTGCCAGCAGCTTAGAGGGAGGTCGGGCCGGGGAGCTGTTTTTT. Its protein product is CASSLEGGRAGELFF.

This sequence joins TRBV6-1 and TRBJ2-7; D is perhaps TRBD1 (6 bases). V lost 0 bases and J 2 bases, leaving 11 bases between the germline ends. CDR1 is MNHNS, CDR2 SASEGT, per germline. This CDR3 is 15 amino acids long. DNA of the CDR3: TGTGCCAGCAGTGAAGCAGGGGGATCTCCCTACGAGCAGTACTTC. Protein sequence: CASSEAGGSPYEQYF.